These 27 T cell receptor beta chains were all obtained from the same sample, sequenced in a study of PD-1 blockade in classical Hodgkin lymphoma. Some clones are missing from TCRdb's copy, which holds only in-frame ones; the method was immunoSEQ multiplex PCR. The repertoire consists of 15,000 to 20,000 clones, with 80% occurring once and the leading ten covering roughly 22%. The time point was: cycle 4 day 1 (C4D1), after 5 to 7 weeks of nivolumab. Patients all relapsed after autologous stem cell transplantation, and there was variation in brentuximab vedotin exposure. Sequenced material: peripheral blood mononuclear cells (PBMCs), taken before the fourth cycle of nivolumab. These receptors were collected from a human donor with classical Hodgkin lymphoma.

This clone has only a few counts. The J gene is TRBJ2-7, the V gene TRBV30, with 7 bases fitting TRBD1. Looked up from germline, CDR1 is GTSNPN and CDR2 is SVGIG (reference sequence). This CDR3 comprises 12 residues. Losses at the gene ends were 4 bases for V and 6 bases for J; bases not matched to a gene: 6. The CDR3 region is CAWTAGGSEQYV. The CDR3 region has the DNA TGTGCCTGGACGGCAGGGGGTAGCGAGCAGTACGTC.

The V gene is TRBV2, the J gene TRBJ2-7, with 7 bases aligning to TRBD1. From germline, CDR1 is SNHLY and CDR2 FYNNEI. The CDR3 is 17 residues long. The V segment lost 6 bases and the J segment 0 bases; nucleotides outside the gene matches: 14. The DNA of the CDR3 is TGTGCCAGCAGAATACGGGACAGCTTACTACACTCCTACGAGCAGTACTTC. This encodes CASRIRDSLLHSYEQYF.

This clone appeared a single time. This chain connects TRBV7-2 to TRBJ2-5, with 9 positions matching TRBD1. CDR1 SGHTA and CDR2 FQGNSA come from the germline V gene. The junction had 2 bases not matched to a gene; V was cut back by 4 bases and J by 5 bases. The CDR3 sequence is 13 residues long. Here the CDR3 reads CASSWTGVETQYF. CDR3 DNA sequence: TGTGCCAGCAGCTGGACAGGGGTGGAGACCCAGTACTTC.

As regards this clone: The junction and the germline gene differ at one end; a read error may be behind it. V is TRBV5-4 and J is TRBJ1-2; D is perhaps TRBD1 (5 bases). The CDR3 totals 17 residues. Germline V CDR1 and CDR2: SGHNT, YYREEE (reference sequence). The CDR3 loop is CTSSLARGPRDNYGYTF. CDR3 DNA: TGTACCAGCAGCTTGGCGAGAGGCCCGAGGGACAACTATGGCTACACCTTC.

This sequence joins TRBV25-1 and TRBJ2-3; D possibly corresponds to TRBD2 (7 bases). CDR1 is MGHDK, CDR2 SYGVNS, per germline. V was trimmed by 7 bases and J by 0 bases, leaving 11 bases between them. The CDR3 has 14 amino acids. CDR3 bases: TGTGCCAGCAACGGGGGGCTAAGCACAGATACGCAGTATTTT. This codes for CASNGGLSTDTQYF.

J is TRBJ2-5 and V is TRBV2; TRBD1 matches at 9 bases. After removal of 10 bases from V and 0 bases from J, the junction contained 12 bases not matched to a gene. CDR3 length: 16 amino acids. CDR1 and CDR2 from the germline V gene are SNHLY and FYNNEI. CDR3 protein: CATKRDRAGYQETQYF. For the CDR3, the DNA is TGTGCCACCAAGAGGGACAGGGCGGGGTACCAAGAGACCCAGTACTTC.

The CDR3 region is CASSFYSQETQYF. CDR3 DNA: TGTGCCAGCAGTTTTTACAGTCAAGAGACCCAGTACTTC. The chain combines TRBV28 with TRBJ2-5, with D uncertain. V gave up 3 bases and J gave up 2 bases, with 7 bases separating them. The CDR3 has 13 amino acids. Germline CDR1 MDHEN, CDR2 SYDVKM.

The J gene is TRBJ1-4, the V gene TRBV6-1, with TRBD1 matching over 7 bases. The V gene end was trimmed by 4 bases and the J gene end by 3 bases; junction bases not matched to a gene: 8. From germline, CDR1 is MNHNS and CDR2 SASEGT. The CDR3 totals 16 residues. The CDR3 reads CASSAITGEANEKLFF. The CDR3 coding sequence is TGTGCCAGCAGTGCAATAACAGGGGAGGCTAATGAAAAACTGTTTTTT.

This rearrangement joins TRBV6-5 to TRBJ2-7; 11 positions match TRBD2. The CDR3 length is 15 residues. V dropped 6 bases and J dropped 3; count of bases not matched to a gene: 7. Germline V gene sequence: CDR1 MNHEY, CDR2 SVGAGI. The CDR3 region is CASREGLADYYEQYF. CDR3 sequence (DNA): TGTGCCAGCAGGGAGGGACTAGCGGACTACTACGAGCAGTACTTC.

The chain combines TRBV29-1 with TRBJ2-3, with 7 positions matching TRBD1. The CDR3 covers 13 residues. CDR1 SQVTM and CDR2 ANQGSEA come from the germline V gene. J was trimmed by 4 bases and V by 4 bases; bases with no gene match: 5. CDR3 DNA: TGCAGCGTTGTGGCAGGGGGACCAGATACGCAGTATTTT. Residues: CSVVAGGPDTQYF.

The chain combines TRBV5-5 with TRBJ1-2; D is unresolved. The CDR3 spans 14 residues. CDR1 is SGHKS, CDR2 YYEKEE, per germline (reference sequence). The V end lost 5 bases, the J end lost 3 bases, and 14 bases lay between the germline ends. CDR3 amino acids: CASSSRRAYYGYTF. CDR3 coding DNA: TGTGCCAGCAGTTCGCGGAGGGCTTACTATGGCTACACCTTC.

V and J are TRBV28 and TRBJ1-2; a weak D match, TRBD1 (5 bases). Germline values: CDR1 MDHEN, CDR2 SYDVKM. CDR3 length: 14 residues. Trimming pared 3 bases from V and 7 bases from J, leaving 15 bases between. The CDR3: CASSFPGTLPGYTF. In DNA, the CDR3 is TGTGCCAGCAGTTTTCCCGGGACCTTACCTGGCTACACCTTC.

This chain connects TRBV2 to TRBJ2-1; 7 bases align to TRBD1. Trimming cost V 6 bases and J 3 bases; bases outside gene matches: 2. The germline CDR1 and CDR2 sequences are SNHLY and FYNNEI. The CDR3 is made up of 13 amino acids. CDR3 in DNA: TGTGCCAGCAGCCGGGACAGCTACAATGAGCAGTTCTTC. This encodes CASSRDSYNEQFF.

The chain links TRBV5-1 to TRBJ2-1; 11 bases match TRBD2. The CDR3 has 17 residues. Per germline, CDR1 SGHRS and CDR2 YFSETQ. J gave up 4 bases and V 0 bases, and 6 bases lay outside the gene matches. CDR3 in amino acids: CASSLDRTSGSYNEQFF. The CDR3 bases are TGCGCCAGCAGCTTGGATCGGACTAGCGGGTCTTACAATGAGCAGTTCTTC.

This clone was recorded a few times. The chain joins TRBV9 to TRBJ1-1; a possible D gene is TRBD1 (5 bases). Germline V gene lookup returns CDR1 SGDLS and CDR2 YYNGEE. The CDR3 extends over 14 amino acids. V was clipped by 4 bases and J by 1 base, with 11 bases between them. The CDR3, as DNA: TGTGCCAGCAGCCCAGCCCAGGGGAACACTGAAGCTTTCTTT. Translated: CASSPAQGNTEAFF.

The DNA of the CDR3 is TGTGCCAGCAGTTTGGCAGGTAATCAGCCCCAGCATTTT. Translation gives CASSLAGNQPQHF. The chain combines TRBV27 with TRBJ1-5; the D is unclear. CDR1 and CDR2 (germline): MNHEY, SMNVEV (reference sequence). Between the trimmed V and J ends, which lost 3 bases and 4 bases, there was a span of 7 bases. The CDR3 totals 13 residues.

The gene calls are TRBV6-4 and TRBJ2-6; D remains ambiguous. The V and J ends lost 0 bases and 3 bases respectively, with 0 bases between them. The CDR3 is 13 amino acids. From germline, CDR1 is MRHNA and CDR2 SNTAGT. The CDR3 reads CASSDSGANVLTF. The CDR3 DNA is TGTGCCAGCAGTGACTCTGGGGCCAACGTCCTGACTTTC.

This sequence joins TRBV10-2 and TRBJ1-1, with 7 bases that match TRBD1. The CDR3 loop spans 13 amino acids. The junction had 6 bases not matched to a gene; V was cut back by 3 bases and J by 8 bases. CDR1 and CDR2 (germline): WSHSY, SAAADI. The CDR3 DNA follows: TGCGCCAGCAGTGATTTCTTACAGGGGGAAGCTTTCTTT. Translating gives CASSDFLQGEAFF.

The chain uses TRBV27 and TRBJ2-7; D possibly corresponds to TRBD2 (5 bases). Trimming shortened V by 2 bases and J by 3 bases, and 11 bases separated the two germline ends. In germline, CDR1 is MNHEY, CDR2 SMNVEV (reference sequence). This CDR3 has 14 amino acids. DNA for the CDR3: TGTGCCAGCAGTTTACGGGGTGACCTCTACGAGCAGTACGTC. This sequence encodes CASSLRGDLYEQYV.

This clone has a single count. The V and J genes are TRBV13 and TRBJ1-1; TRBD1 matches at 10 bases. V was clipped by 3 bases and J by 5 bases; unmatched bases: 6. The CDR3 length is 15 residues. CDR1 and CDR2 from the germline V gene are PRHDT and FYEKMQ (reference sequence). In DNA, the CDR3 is TGTGCCAGCAGCTTCTGGACAGGGGGTTCGACTGAAGCTTTCTTT. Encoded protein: CASSFWTGGSTEAFF.

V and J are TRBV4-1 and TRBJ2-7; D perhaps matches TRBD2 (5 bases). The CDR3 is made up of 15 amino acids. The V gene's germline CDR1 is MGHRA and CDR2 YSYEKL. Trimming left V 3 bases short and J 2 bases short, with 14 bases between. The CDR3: CASSQGWTVPYEQYF. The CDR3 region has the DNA TGCGCCAGCAGCCAGGGATGGACTGTTCCCTACGAGCAGTACTTC.

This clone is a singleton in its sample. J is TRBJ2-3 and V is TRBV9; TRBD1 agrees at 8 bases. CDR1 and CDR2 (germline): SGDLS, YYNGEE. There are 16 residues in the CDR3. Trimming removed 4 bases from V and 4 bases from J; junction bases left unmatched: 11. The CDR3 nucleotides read TGTGCCAGCAGCTCTCCAGGGGGCGACATTCCAGATACGCAGTATTTT. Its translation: CASSSPGGDIPDTQYF.

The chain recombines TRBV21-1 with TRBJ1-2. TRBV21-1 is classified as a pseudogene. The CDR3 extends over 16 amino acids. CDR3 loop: CASTVLIGWMSYGYTF. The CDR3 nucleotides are TGTGCCAGCACCGTCCTGATTGGGTGGATGAGCTATGGCTACACCTTC.

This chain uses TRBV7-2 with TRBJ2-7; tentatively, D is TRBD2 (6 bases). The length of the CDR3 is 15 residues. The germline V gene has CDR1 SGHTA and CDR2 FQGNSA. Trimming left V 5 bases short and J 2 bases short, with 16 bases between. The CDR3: CASSLLGGATYEQYF. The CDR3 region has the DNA TGTGCCAGCAGCCTACTAGGAGGGGCGACCTACGAGCAGTACTTC.

The CDR3 DNA is TGTGCCAGCAGTGGACTAGCGGGACTTTCCTACGAGCAGTACTTC. Translated: CASSGLAGLSYEQYF. The chain links TRBV2 to TRBJ2-7; 11 bases fit TRBD2. V shed 4 bases and J 1 base; nucleotides not matched to a gene: 3. This CDR3 region has 15 residues. Germline values: CDR1 SNHLY, CDR2 FYNNEI. Full variable domain (outside the CDR3, taken from reference TRBV2 and TRBJ2-7): EPEVTQTPSHQVTQMGQEVILRCVPISNHLYFYWYRQILGQKVEFLVSFYNNEISEKSEIFDDQFSVERPDGSNFTLKIRSTKLEDSAMYFCASSGLAGLSYEQYFGPGTRLTVT.

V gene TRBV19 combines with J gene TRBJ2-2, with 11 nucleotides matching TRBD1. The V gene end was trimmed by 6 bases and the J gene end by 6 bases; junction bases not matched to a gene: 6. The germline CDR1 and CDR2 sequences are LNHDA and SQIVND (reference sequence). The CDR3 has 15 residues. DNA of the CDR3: TGTGCCAGTAGGGGGACAGGGGGTAGGCCCGGGGAGCTGTTTTTT. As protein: CASRGTGGRPGELFF. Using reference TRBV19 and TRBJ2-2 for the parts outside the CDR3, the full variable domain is DGGITQSPKYLFRKEGQNVTLSCEQNLNHDAMYWYRQDPGQGLRLIYYSQIVNDFQKGDIAEGYSVSREKKESFPLTVTSAQKNPTAFYLCASRGTGGRPGELFFGEGSRLTVL.

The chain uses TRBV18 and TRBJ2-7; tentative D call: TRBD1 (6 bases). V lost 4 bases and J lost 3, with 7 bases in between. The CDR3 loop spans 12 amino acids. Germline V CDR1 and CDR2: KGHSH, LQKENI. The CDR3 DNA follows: TGTGCCAGCTCACAACAGGGCTACGAGCAGTACGTC. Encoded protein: CASSQQGYEQYV.